Listed below are T cell receptor beta chains from one sample, sequenced in a study of TIL therapy for anti-PD-1-resistant metastatic lung cancer. Clones were sequenced by immunoSEQ multiplex PCR, and TCRdb holds only the in-frame ones, with some missing. The sample has about 13,000 clones, around 66% seen once. The sequencing used tumor tissue, collected at baseline. The origin of the receptors is a woman aged 30 to 85 with non-small cell lung cancer. Both conserved end residues are part of each CDR3. The order of the fields is V gene, CDR3 protein.

>TRBV29-1
CSVEFLGENSGYTF
>TRBV4-1
CASSQPTRGYEQYF
>TRBV18
CASSRSGDETQYF
>TRBV10-1
CAVGAGKSSTDTQYF
>TRBV4-1
CASSRFIQGNQPQHF
>TRBV25-1
CASSERTSGGDTQYF
>TRBV5-1
CASSFGTGGQETQYF
>TRBV6-1
CASLWTGGNQPQHF
>TRBV5-6
CASARRDKGPYEQYF
>TRBV6-1
CASSIGIRGTEAFF
>TRBV5-1
CASSVDTNYGYTF
>TRBV7-2
CASSLGGTVTEAFF
>TRBV2
CASSDRERKYF
>TRBV7-2
CASSLTTNTEAFF
>TRBV5-1
CASSLAARQDYNSPLHF
>TRBV6-1
CASSSQTLGTGELFF
>TRBV4-3
CASSQATLGPGKLFF
>TRBV5-1
CASSLASSRETGELFF
>TRBV6-1
CASREEGYTF
>TRBV19
CASSIGASGAYNEQFF
>TRBV20-1
CSASTGFEAFF
>TRBV4-1
CASSQGLAVVYEQYF
>TRBV11-1
CASSYPGLAGWVTGELFF
>TRBV11-2
CASSPGTYTDTQYF
>TRBV10-3
CAISVATDTQYF
>TRBV19
CASSSIQGEYGELFF
>TRBV5-4
CASSPTKGLTGNTIYF